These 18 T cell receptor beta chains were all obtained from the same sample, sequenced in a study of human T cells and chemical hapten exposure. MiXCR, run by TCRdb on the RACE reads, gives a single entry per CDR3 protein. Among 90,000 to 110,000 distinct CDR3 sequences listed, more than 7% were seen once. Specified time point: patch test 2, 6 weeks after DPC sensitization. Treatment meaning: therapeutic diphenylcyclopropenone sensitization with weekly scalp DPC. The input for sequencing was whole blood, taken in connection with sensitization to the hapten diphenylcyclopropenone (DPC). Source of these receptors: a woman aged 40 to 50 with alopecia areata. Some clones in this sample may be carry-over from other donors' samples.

The CDR3 spells CASSWTGDQPQHF. As DNA, the CDR3 is TGCGCCAGCAGCTGGACAGGGGATCAGCCCCAGCATTTT. This chain joins TRBV5-1 and TRBJ1-5; 9 bases match TRBD1. The CDR3 sequence is 13 residues long. Germline trimming cut 3 bases from V and 5 bases from J; bases unmatched to any gene: 0. Germline loops: CDR1 SGHRS, CDR2 YFSETQ.

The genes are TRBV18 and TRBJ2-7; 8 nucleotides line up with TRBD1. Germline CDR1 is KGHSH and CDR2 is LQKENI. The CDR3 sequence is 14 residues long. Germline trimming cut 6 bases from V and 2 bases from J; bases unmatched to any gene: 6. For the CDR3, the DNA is TGTGCCAGCTCGACCGGGACAGGTGCCTACGAGCAGTACTTC. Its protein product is CASSTGTGAYEQYF. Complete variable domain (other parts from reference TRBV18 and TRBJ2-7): NAGVMQNPRHLVRRRGQEARLRCSPMKGHSHVYWYRQLPEEGLKFMVYLQKENIIDESGMPKERFSAEFPKEGPSILRIQQVVRGDSAAYFCASSTGTGAYEQYFGPGTRLTVT.

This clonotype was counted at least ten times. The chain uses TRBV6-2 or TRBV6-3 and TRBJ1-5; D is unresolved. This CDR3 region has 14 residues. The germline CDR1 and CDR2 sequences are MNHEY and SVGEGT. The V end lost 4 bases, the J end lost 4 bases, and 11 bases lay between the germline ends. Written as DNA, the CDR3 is TGTGCCAGCAGTTTATTGGGTGGAAATCAGCCCCAGCATTTT. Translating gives CASSLLGGNQPQHF.

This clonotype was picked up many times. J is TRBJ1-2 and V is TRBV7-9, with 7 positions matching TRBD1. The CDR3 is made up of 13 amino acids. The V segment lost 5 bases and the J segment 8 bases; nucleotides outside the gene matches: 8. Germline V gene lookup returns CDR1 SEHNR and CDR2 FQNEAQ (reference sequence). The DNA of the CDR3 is TGTGCCAGCAGCCATACAGGGGTTCAAGGCTACACCTTC. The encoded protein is CASSHTGVQGYTF.

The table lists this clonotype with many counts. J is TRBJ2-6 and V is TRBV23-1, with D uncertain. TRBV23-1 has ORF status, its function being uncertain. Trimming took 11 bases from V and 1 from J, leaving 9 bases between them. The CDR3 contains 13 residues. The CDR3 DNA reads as TGCGCCTCTCTCCGTTCTGGGGCCAACGTCCTGACTTTC. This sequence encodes CASLRSGANVLTF.

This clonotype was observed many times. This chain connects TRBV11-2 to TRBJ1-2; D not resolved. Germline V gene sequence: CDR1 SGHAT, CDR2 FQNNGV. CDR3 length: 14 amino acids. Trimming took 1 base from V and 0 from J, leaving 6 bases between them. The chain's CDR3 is CASSLGGSNYGYTF. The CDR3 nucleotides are TGTGCCAGCAGCTTAGGCGGGTCTAACTATGGCTACACCTTC.

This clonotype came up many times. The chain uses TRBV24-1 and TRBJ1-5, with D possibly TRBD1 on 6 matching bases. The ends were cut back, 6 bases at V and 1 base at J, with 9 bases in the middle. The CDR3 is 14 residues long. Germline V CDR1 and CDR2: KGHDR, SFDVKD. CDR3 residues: CATSLQGSNQPQHF. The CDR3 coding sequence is TGTGCCACCAGTTTACAGGGAAGCAATCAGCCCCAGCATTTT.

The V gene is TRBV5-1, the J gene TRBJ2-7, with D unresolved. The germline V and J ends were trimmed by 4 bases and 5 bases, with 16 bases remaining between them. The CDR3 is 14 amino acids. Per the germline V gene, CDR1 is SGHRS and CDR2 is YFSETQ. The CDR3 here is CASSQPFKTNEQYF. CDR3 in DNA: TGCGCCAGCAGCCAACCATTCAAGACGAACGAGCAGTACTTC.

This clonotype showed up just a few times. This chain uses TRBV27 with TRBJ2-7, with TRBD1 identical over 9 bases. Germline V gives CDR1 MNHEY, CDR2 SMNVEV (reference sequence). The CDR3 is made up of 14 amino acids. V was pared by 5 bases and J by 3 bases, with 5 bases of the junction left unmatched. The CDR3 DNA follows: TGTGCCAGCAGTCCCCGGGACAGGGTCTACGAGCAGTACTTC. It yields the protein CASSPRDRVYEQYF.

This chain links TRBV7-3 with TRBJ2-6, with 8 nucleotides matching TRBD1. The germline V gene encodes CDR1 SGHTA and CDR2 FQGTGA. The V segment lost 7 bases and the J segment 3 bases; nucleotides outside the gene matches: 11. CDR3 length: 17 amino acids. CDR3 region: CASTSDRVVGGANVLTF. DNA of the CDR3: TGTGCCAGCACCTCGGACAGGGTTGTGGGTGGGGCCAACGTCCTGACTTTC.

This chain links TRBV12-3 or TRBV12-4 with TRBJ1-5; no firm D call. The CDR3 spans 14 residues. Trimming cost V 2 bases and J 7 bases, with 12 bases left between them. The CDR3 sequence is CASSLTGGNQPQHF. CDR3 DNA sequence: TGTGCCAGCAGTTTAACGGGCGGGAACCAGCCCCAGCATTTT.

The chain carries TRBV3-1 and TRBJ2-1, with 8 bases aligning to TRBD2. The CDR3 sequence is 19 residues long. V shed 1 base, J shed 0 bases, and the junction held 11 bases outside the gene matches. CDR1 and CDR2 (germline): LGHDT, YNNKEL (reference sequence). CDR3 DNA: TGTGCCAGCAGCCAAGGACAGCGGGGGCCTTATAGCTCCTACAATGAGCAGTTCTTC. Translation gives CASSQGQRGPYSSYNEQFF.

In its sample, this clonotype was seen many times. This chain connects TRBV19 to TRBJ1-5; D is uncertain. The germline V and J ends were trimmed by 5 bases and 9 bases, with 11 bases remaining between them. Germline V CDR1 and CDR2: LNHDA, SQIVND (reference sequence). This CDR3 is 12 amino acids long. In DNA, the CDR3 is TGTGCCAGTAGTCCGGGGTTGCTGCCCCAGCATTTT. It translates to CASSPGLLPQHF.

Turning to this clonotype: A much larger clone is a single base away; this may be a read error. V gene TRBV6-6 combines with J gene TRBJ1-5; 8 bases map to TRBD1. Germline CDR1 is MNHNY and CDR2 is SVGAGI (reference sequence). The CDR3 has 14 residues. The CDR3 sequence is CACSFGQGGQPQHF. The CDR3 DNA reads TGTGCCTGCAGCTTCGGACAGGGAGGTCAGCCCCAGCATTTT.

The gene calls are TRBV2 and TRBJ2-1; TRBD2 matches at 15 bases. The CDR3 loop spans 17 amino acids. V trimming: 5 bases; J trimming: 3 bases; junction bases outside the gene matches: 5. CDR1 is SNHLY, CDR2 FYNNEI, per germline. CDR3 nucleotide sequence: TGTGCCAGCAGTTGGACTAGCGGGGGGGTATTCTACAATGAGCAGTTCTTC. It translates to CASSWTSGGVFYNEQFF.

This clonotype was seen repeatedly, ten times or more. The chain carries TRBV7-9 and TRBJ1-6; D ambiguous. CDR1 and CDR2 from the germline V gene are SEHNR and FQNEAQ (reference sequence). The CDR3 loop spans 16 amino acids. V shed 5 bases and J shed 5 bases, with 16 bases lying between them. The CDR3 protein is CASSPYGAANNSPLHF. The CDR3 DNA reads TGTGCCAGCAGCCCGTACGGTGCAGCAAATAATTCACCCCTCCACTTT.

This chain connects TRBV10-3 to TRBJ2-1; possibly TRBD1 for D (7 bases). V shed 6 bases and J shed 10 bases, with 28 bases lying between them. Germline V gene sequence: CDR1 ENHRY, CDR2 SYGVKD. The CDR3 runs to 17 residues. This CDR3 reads CAIRRDSPTSGSGEQFF. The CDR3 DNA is TGTGCCATCAGGCGGGACAGTCCAACCTCCGGGTCGGGGGAGCAGTTCTTC.

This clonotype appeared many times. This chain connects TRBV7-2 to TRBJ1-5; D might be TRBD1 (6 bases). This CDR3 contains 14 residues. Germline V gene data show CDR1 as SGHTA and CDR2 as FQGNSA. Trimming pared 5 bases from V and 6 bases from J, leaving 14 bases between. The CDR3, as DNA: TGTGCCAGCAGCGCCAGGGGTTATGGTCAGCCCCAGCATTTT. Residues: CASSARGYGQPQHF. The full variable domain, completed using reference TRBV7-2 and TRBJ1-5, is GAGVSQSPSNKVTEKGKDVELRCDPISGHTALYWYRQSLGQGLEFLIYFQGNSAPDKSGLPSDRFSAERTGGSVSTLTIQRTQQEDSAVYLCASSARGYGQPQHFGDGTRLSIL.